The entry below gives a single T cell receptor (beta chain) sequence along with its context. The antigen this receptor binds is unknown. It has no much larger one-base neighbor in the sample; base qualities were not kept. No immune events such as infections were documented for the healthy donors during the collection period. Time-dependent variance in a beta-binomial model of T-cell clone differential abundance was calibrated using healthy-donor blood repertoires as a training cohort. The training cohort was composed of some ten healthy donors, 3 female and 7 male. An age range of about 29 to 65 years, with an average of roughly 40 years, was recorded for the donors. Obtained from a commercial supplier, whole blood was collected from each healthy donor at three time points set approximately two weeks apart. For immunosequencing, genomic DNA was extracted from unsorted whole blood. From cysteine to phenylalanine, the CDR3 is 14 amino acids long. The retained sequence is limited to the CDR3, 42 bases, with the frame set at the first base. Trimming accounts for 6 bases at V and 6 bases at J, while the number of junction bases matched to no gene is 8. The germline V gene yields KGHSH for CDR1 and LQKENI for CDR2.

The immunoSEQ Assay, which relies on bias-controlled multiplex PCR amplification of genomic DNA, was used to profile TCRbeta CDR3 regions. In the original analysis: The absolute abundance of each unique TCRbeta CDR3 region was quantified after sequences were collapsed and filtered. Two models were used to test differential abundance: a binomial model (Fisher-equivalent) and a beta-binomial model that adds time-dependent variance fitted from healthy donors. Clones with fewer than 5 combined templates were removed, and differential abundance was called for clones with a Benjamini-Hochberg FDR below 0.01. The form v = (b*log(k)+a)^2 was used to model beta-binomial variance as a function of total template count across the two samples. TCRdb retrieved this table from immuneACCESS and kept in-frame rearrangements only. Not all clones are present; in checked studies, unresolved V genes account for under half, and no reason is known for the remainder. D and trimming come from the DNA, and the V and J calls and clone size come from that table. Present in this sample are about 100,000 clones, around nine tenths of which were seen just once. Of the sample, 5.5% falls within the top ten clones.

This specimen comes from a study of identifying expanded T cells in peripheral blood (dated by TCRdb to the late 2010s). For the wider study: Separate aliquots of the same genomic DNA pool were sequenced to produce technical replicates, and four replicates were compared in pairs.

Study-level results and caveats: Across all healthy donors, variance in clone template counts between approximately two-week samples was found to increase significantly with total template count. Across all healthy-donor time intervals, the beta-binomial model significantly lowered both the number of clones called differentially abundant and the false-positive rate. The binomial model flagged about 1.1 differentially abundant clones between technical replicates but about 16 over about 2 weeks and 19 to 20 over four weeks. The authors expected that over much longer intervals, such as months to years, biological variance in healthy repertoires might increase even further.

This TCR derives from a person aged 18 to 75 in good health. Recombination joined TRBV18 with TRBJ1-3; TRBD1 lines up with 7 middle nucleotides. Sequencing was carried out using blood. The nucleotide sequence is TGTGCCAGCTCTCAGGACAGGAACCAAAACACCATATATTTT. It translates as CASSQDRNQNTIYF.